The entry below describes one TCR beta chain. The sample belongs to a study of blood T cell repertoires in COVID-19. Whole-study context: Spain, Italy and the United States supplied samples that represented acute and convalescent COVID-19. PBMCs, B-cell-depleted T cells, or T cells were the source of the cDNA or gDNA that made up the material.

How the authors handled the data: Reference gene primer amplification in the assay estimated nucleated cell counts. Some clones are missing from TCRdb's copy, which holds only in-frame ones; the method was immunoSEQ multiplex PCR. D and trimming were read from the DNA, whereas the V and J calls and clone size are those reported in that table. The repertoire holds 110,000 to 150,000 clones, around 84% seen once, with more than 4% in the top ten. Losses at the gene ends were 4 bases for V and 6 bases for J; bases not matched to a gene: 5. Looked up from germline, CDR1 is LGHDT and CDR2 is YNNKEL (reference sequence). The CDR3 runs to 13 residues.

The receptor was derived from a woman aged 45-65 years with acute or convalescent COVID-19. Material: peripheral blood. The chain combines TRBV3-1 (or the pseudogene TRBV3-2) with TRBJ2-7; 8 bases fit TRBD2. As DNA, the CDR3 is TGTGCCAGCAGCCTCGGGACTAGGACCGAGCAGTACTTC. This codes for CASSLGTRTEQYF.